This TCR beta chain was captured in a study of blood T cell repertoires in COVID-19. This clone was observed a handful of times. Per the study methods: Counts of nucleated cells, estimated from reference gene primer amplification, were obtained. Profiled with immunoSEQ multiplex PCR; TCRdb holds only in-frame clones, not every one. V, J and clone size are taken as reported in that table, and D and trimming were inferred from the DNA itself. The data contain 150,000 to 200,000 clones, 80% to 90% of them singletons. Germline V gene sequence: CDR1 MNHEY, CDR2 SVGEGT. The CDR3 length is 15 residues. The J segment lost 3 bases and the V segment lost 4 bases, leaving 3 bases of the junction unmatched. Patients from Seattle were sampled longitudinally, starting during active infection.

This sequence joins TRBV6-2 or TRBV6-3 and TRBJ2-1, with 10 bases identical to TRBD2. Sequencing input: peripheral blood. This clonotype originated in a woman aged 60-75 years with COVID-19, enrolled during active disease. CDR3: CASSSRTSGYNEQFF. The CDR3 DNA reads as TGTGCCAGCAGTTCCCGGACTAGCGGCTACAATGAGCAGTTCTTC.